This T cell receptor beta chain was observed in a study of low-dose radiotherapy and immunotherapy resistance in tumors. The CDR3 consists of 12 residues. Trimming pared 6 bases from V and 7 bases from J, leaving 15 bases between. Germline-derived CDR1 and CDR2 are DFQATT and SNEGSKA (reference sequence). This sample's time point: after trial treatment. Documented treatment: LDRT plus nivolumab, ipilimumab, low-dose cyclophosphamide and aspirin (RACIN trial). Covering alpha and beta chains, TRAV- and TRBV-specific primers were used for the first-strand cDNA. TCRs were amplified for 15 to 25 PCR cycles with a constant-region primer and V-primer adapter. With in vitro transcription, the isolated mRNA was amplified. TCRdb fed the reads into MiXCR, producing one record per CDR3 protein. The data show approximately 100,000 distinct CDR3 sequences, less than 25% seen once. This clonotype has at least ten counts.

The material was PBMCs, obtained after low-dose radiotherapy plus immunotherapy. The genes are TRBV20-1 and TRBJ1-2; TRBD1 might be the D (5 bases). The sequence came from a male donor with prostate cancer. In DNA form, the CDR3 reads TGCAGTGCCCCAGGTCAGGGAGGTGGCTACACCTTC. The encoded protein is CSAPGQGGGYTF.